This T cell receptor beta chain came from a study of brain T cells in children with intractable seizures. Sequencing was performed with immunoSEQ multiplex PCR; in TCRdb, only in-frame clones are kept and a portion is missing. The table has around 340,000 clones, roughly 92% seen once. Specified time point: blood from clinic visit 5 months post-surgery; TSC patient then seizure free. Surgery cases with the highest brain T cell transcript signatures were chosen for sequencing. The sequence derives from a boy in the first two years of life with tuberous sclerosis and intractable seizures. This specimen consisted of peripheral blood, obtained 4 to 6 months after surgery.

Here the CDR3 reads CASSYAPNTEAFF. In DNA, the CDR3 is TGTGCCAGCAGTTACGCCCCGAACACTGAAGCTTTCTTT. The chain uses TRBV6-6 and TRBJ1-1; D is unclear. The V and J ends lost 2 bases and 1 base respectively, with 5 bases between them. CDR1 is MNHNY, CDR2 SVGAGI, per germline (reference sequence). The CDR3 sequence is 13 residues long.